Below are 3 T cell receptor beta chains sequenced from a single sample in a study of blood T cell repertoires in COVID-19. Sequencing was performed with immunoSEQ multiplex PCR; in TCRdb, only in-frame clones are kept and a portion is missing. This table holds 210,000 or so clones, around four fifths found once. Sequencing was performed on peripheral blood. Source of these receptors: a woman between 65 and 79 years old with active or convalescent COVID-19.

The chain joins TRBV6-5 to TRBJ1-2, with 7 bases that match TRBD1. Germline V gives CDR1 MNHEY, CDR2 SVGAGI. The CDR3 contains 14 residues. V trimming: 6 bases; J trimming: 1 base; junction bases outside the gene matches: 5. CDR3 amino acids: CASRGQNDNYGYTF. CDR3 nucleotide sequence: TGTGCCAGCAGGGGACAGAATGATAACTATGGCTACACCTTC.

This clone turned up a few times. V and J are TRBV15 and TRBJ2-3, with D perhaps TRBD1 (6 bases). The CDR3 is made up of 18 amino acids. Per germline, CDR1 LNHNV and CDR2 YYDKDF (reference sequence). Trimming took 0 bases from V and 2 from J, leaving 18 bases between them. CDR3 coding DNA: TGTGCCACCAGCAGAGATAGTCCCCAGGGGATACCCACAGATACGCAGTATTTT. Protein product: CATSRDSPQGIPTDTQYF.

This chain links TRBV6-5 with TRBJ1-5; TRBD1 matches 9 bases. Trimming took 8 bases from V and 3 from J; bases not matched to a gene: 2. CDR3 length: 13 residues. Germline lookup yields CDR1 MNHEY and CDR2 SVGAGI. This CDR3 is CASWTGANQPQHF. The CDR3 coding sequence is TGTGCCAGCTGGACAGGGGCCAATCAGCCCCAGCATTTT.